A selection of T cell receptor beta chains follows, all from one sample in a study of blood T cell repertoires in COVID-19. The repertoire was sequenced with immunoSEQ multiplex PCR; TCRdb's copy has only in-frame clones and lacks some. The sample shows more than 150,000 clones, over 70% of them seen only once. Material: PBMCs or T cells enriched from blood (not recorded which). The receptor source for this set is a woman aged 55-70 years who had recovered from COVID-19. CDR3s leave out the opening cysteine and the closing phenylalanine or tryptophan. Fields, in order: D gene, V gene, CDR3 protein. A D gene is named only where the DNA matches it firmly.

d_call: -; v_call: TRBV7-8; cdr3_aa: ASSPNPPSSTGSGNTIY
d_call: -; v_call: TRBV5-1; cdr3_aa: ASSLQWGAYNEQF
d_call: -; v_call: TRBV9; cdr3_aa: ASSVEEFSGNTIY
d_call: -; v_call: TRBV3-1/TRBV3-2; cdr3_aa: ASSPLPELSTQY
d_call: -; v_call: TRBV30; cdr3_aa: AWRRTVSGANVLT
d_call: TRBD1; v_call: TRBV27; cdr3_aa: ASSWTGGIGTNEKLF
d_call: TRBD1; v_call: TRBV4-2; cdr3_aa: ASSQDLGQDYGYT
d_call: -; v_call: TRBV19; cdr3_aa: ASSIDRPPKPQH
d_call: TRBD2; v_call: TRBV4-2; cdr3_aa: ASSHTSGLSTDTQY
d_call: -; v_call: TRBV4-2; cdr3_aa: ASSSGHSNQPQH
d_call: TRBD1; v_call: TRBV7-2; cdr3_aa: ASSPTQGAEKLF
d_call: -; v_call: TRBV28; cdr3_aa: ASTQPRSPGSPQH
d_call: TRBD2; v_call: TRBV27; cdr3_aa: ASSRGLAIYNEQF
d_call: TRBD1; v_call: TRBV5-1; cdr3_aa: ASRGTGAWNEQF
d_call: -; v_call: TRBV6-6; cdr3_aa: ASRRDGETEAF
d_call: TRBD2; v_call: TRBV20-1; cdr3_aa: SASGGTIGDTQY
d_call: TRBD1; v_call: TRBV7-8; cdr3_aa: ASSPEGPRGLAGELF
d_call: TRBD1; v_call: TRBV7-9; cdr3_aa: ASSFADRGRGYT
d_call: -; v_call: TRBV14; cdr3_aa: ASSSKGFGTTNEKLF
d_call: -; v_call: TRBV5-3; cdr3_aa: ARSLGSEPPYEQY
d_call: TRBD2; v_call: TRBV5-8; cdr3_aa: ASSFLSGRGADTQY
d_call: -; v_call: TRBV19; cdr3_aa: ASHPWGVGGYT
d_call: TRBD1; v_call: TRBV5-1; cdr3_aa: ASSTGQGDLYGYT
d_call: TRBD1; v_call: TRBV7-9; cdr3_aa: ASTGQGFSGNTIY
d_call: TRBD2; v_call: TRBV9; cdr3_aa: ASSATSGRPNTGELF
d_call: -; v_call: TRBV18; cdr3_aa: ASSPETDTQY
d_call: -; v_call: TRBV9; cdr3_aa: ASSVATGGGYT
d_call: -; v_call: TRBV29-1; cdr3_aa: SVETALLMNTEAF
d_call: -; v_call: TRBV5-1; cdr3_aa: ASSLYGVSGANVLT